The present TCR beta chain was sequenced within a study of T cell repertoires in cytomegalovirus infection. Overall study: Both recently identified HLA-C-restricted and well-studied HLA-B-restricted CMV epitopes were used in the study. Matching HLA type and CMV infection were both indicated by public TCR beta signatures. Study-wide results and caveats: Clonotype analysis showed dominance of the ex vivo response by HLA-C-restricted CMV-specific TCR beta clonotypes. Summed frequency of public TCR beta families distinguished CMV carriers with the relevant HLA.

J gave up 4 bases and V 7 bases, and 2 bases lay outside the gene matches. This CDR3 is 13 amino acids long. Germline CDR1 SEHNR, CDR2 FQNEAQ (reference sequence). This clonotype was recorded a few times. Its specificity is unknown. From the reads, TCRdb called clonotypes with MiXCR, one entry per CDR3 protein. The sample lists more than 40,000 distinct CDR3 sequences; about a fifth were seen once. The rearrangement joins TRBV7-9 to TRBJ1-4; TRBD1 agrees at 8 bases. The clonotype was recovered from a human donor in good health (CMV status not recorded). Some clones in this sample may be carry-over from other donors' samples. Sequenced material: CD8+ T cells from cultured PBMCs, taken from culture after CMV antigen stimulation. The chain's CDR3 is CASTGGNNEKLFF. Here the CDR3 DNA reads TGTGCCAGCACAGGGGGCAATAATGAAAAACTGTTTTTT.